These 32 T cell receptor beta chains were sequenced from one sample in a study of T cell repertoires in cytomegalovirus infection. A single record per CDR3 protein comes from TCRdb applying MiXCR to the reads. The table includes 600,000 to 800,000 distinct CDR3 sequences, approximately 24% detected once. Sequenced: CD8+ T cells from PBMCs. Receptors originate from a human donor in good health (CMV status not recorded). Some clones in this sample may be carry-over from other donors' samples.

Regarding this clonotype: The junction departs from germline at one end; a sequencing error may be responsible. The chain links TRBV28 to TRBJ1-2; TRBD1 aligns across 7 bases. There are 15 residues in the CDR3. Germline values: CDR1 MDHEN, CDR2 SYDVKM. In DNA form, the CDR3 reads TGTGTCAGCAGTCCCCCGGAACAGGGGTTCTATGGCTACACCTTC. Amino acid sequence: CVSSPPEQGFYGYTF.

CDR3 residues: CSARDRQGGLAFF. The CDR3 DNA follows: TGCAGTGCTAGAGACCGGCAGGGCGGCCTAGCTTTCTTT. The V gene is TRBV20-1, the J gene TRBJ1-1; D possibly corresponds to TRBD1 (5 bases). This CDR3 region has 13 residues. Germline V gene data show CDR1 as DFQATT and CDR2 as SNEGSKA (reference sequence). V lost 0 bases to trimming and J lost 10 bases, with 15 bases between them.

This clonotype was counted a few times. The V gene is TRBV25-1, the J gene TRBJ2-5; 9 bases are a match to TRBD1. The V gene's germline CDR1 is MGHDK and CDR2 SYGVNS. CDR3 size: 15 residues. With 1 base clipped from V and 1 base from J, the junction kept 1 base outside the gene matches. The DNA of the CDR3 is TGTGCCAGCAGTGAATGGGGACAGGGCCAAGAGACCCAGTACTTC. Translation: CASSEWGQGQETQYF.

CDR3 coding DNA: TGCAGTGCTAGAGGTTTGGTGGGCTCTGGGGCCAACGTCCTGACTTTC. Protein: CSARGLVGSGANVLTF. The gene calls are TRBV20-1 and TRBJ2-6; D not resolved. The CDR3 covers 16 residues. CDR1 DFQATT and CDR2 SNEGSKA come from the germline V gene (reference sequence). With 1 base removed from V and 0 bases from J, the gap between germline ends came to 10 bases.

This clonotype was observed at least ten times. V and J are TRBV7-2 and TRBJ2-1; D unresolved. The V and J ends lost 3 bases and 2 bases respectively, with 14 bases between them. CDR1 is SGHTA and CDR2 is FQGNSA in the germline V gene. This CDR3 region has 16 residues. The CDR3 protein is CASSLGRQAAYNEQFF. The CDR3 nucleotides read TGTGCCAGCAGCTTGGGTCGGCAGGCCGCCTACAATGAGCAGTTCTTC.

In this sample, this clonotype turned up a few times. The chain links TRBV9 to TRBJ2-1; a weak D match, TRBD2 (6 bases). Germline CDR1 and CDR2: SGDLS and YYNGEE. V lost 4 bases, J lost 0 bases, and 14 bases lay in between. The CDR3 length is 16 residues. CDR3 amino acids: CASSRGSGPSYNEQFF. As DNA, the CDR3 is TGTGCCAGCAGCCGGGGGAGCGGGCCCTCCTACAATGAGCAGTTCTTC.

In its sample, this clonotype was seen many times. The V call is TRBV2, the J call TRBJ2-5, with D maybe TRBD1 (6 bases). CDR1 is SNHLY, CDR2 FYNNEI, per germline. The CDR3 runs to 12 residues. The ends were cut back, 6 bases at V and 5 bases at J, with 10 bases in the middle. Here the CDR3 DNA reads TGTGCCAGCAGGGGGGCGCGGGAGACCCAGTACTTC. This translates into CASRGARETQYF.

The rearrangement joins TRBV6-2 or TRBV6-3 to TRBJ2-5; TRBD2 matches at 12 bases. CDR1 MNHEY and CDR2 SVGEGT come from the germline V gene. J lost 7 bases, V lost 6 bases, and 18 bases had no gene match. The CDR3 has 18 amino acids. CDR3 in amino acids: CASSHPMTSGGVLGTQYF. The CDR3 coding sequence is TGTGCCAGCAGCCACCCGATGACTAGCGGGGGTGTACTGGGGACCCAGTACTTC.

The chain couples TRBV25-1 to TRBJ2-2, with D perhaps TRBD1 or TRBD2 (6 bases each). Trimming removed 5 bases at V and 4 bases at J, with 26 bases between. This CDR3 has 19 amino acids. The germline gives CDR1 MGHDK, CDR2 SYGVNS. CDR3: CASSRIGAGYRVSTGELFF. As DNA, the CDR3 is TGTGCCAGCAGTCGAATCGGGGCGGGGTACAGGGTGTCCACCGGGGAGCTGTTTTTT.

In this sample, this clonotype turned up a few times. This sequence joins TRBV7-2 and TRBJ2-3; a possible D gene is TRBD1 (5 bases). Germline V lookup: CDR1 SGHTA, CDR2 FQGNSA. Trimming removed 2 bases at V and 2 bases at J, with 14 bases between. The CDR3 is 16 amino acids. CDR3 nucleotide sequence: TGTGCCAGCAGCTTACCTCCGGACATACCCACAGATACGCAGTATTTT. It codes for CASSLPPDIPTDTQYF.

This clonotype occurred a few times. The genes are TRBV7-9 and TRBJ1-1, with D possibly TRBD1 on 6 matching bases. Germline lookup yields CDR1 SEHNR and CDR2 FQNEAQ (reference sequence). The CDR3 length is 17 residues. Trimming pared 2 bases from V and 4 bases from J, leaving 20 bases between. This CDR3 reads CASSLSGGAGLGTEAFF. The CDR3 DNA is TGTGCCAGCAGCTTAAGCGGGGGGGCAGGGTTGGGCACTGAAGCTTTCTTT.

Comment on this clonotype: A much larger clone lies one base from this, so it may be a read error. The J gene is TRBJ2-1, the V gene TRBV12-3 or TRBV12-4; 9 nucleotides line up with TRBD1. This CDR3 contains 15 residues. CDR3 sequence: CAGSSGTGRHNEQFF. In DNA, the CDR3 is TGTGCCGGCAGTTCCGGGACAGGGAGACACAATGAGCAGTTCTTC.

This clonotype was detected only a few times. The V and J genes are TRBV3-1 and TRBJ2-1, with TRBD1 matching 10 bases. The CDR3 consists of 14 residues. Unmatched junction bases numbered 4, after V lost 3 bases and J lost 8 bases. Germline lookup yields CDR1 LGHDT and CDR2 YNNKEL (reference sequence). The CDR3 coding sequence is TGTGCCAGCAGCCAGGGACAGGGGTCTGATGAGCAGTTCTTC. Translation: CASSQGQGSDEQFF.

The chain recombines TRBV12-5 with TRBJ1-2; TRBD1 is a possible D gene (5 bases). The germline V gene encodes CDR1 LGHNT and CDR2 FRNRAP. This CDR3 has 13 residues. The V end was cut by 5 bases, the J end by 4 bases, with 11 bases between. This CDR3 is CASGPGTTYGYTF. In nucleotides, the CDR3 is TGTGCTAGTGGTCCCGGGACGACCTATGGCTACACCTTC.

This clonotype showed up many times. V gene TRBV7-9 combines with J gene TRBJ1-4; no clear D. Trimming shortened V by 7 bases and J by 8 bases, and 11 bases separated the two germline ends. The CDR3 extends over 12 amino acids. Germline V gene lookup returns CDR1 SEHNR and CDR2 FQNEAQ (reference sequence). CDR3: CASTLEREKLFF. The DNA of the CDR3 is TGTGCCAGCACTCTAGAAAGAGAAAAACTGTTTTTT.

At least ten counts were recorded for this clonotype. The V and J genes are TRBV7-9 and TRBJ2-1; D not resolved. Germline lookup yields CDR1 SEHNR and CDR2 FQNEAQ (reference sequence). Trimming removed 5 bases at V and 0 bases at J, with 11 bases between. This CDR3 spans 15 amino acids. The CDR3 loop reads CASSPGPSSYNEQFF. The DNA of the CDR3 is TGTGCCAGCAGCCCCGGGCCGAGCTCCTACAATGAGCAGTTCTTC.

V gene TRBV20-1 combines with J gene TRBJ1-3; the D is unclear. The V gene lost 4 bases and the J gene lost 0 bases, with 10 bases spanning the gap. CDR3 length: 14 amino acids. CDR1 and CDR2 (germline): DFQATT, SNEGSKA (reference sequence). Here the CDR3 reads CSATWSNSGNTIYF. The CDR3, as DNA: TGCAGTGCTACCTGGTCCAACTCTGGAAACACCATATATTTT.

This clonotype appeared many times. The CDR3 loop is CASSLEGGEKLFF. The CDR3 nucleotides are TGTGCCAGCAGCTTAGAGGGTGGTGAAAAACTGTTTTTT. The genes are TRBV7-9 and TRBJ1-4; D ambiguous. The CDR3 runs to 13 residues. V shed 1 base and J shed 7 bases, with 7 bases lying between them. Per germline, CDR1 SEHNR and CDR2 FQNEAQ (reference sequence).

This clonotype has only a few counts. CDR3 amino acids: CASSHPIGGQPQHF. The CDR3 DNA follows: TGTGCCAGCAGCCATCCGATAGGCGGTCAGCCCCAGCATTTT. The genes are TRBV14 and TRBJ1-5, with D hard to call. CDR3 size: 14 residues. V was pared by 3 bases and J by 6 bases, with 12 bases between. The V gene's germline CDR1 is SGHDN and CDR2 FVKESK.

With respect to this clonotype: A much bigger clone sits one base away, suggesting this may be a read error. The chain has TRBV6-2 or TRBV6-3 and TRBJ1-2, with 7 bases aligning to TRBD1. CDR3 length: 16 residues. The V gene end was trimmed by 10 bases and the J gene end by 0 bases; junction bases not matched to a gene: 14. CDR1 is MNHEY and CDR2 is SVGEGT in the germline V gene. The CDR3 DNA is TGTGCCAACAGCCCCCAGGACAGGACAACTAACTATGGCTACACCTTC. Encoded protein: CANSPQDRTTNYGYTF.

This clonotype was detected a few times. The gene calls are TRBV2 and TRBJ2-5, with a possible D match to TRBD2 (6 bases). Trimming cost V 8 bases and J 0 bases, with 22 bases left between them. The CDR3 consists of 17 residues. CDR1 is SNHLY, CDR2 FYNNEI, per germline. CDR3 protein: CASRGIIIQPYQETQYF. DNA for the CDR3: TGTGCCAGCCGGGGGATTATAATTCAGCCGTACCAAGAGACCCAGTACTTC.

This clonotype was seen more than once but under ten times. This chain links TRBV6-5 with TRBJ2-2, with D hard to call. Trimming stripped 0 bases from V and 3 bases from J, with 8 bases between. Germline V gene sequence: CDR1 MNHEY, CDR2 SVGAGI. This CDR3 is built from 15 residues. DNA for the CDR3: TGTGCCAGCAGTTACTCATCGCTATACACCGGGGAGCTGTTTTTT. Protein: CASSYSSLYTGELFF.

The chain uses TRBV6-4 and TRBJ2-2; D ambiguous. CDR1 and CDR2 (germline): MRHNA, SNTAGT. V gave up 2 bases and J gave up 6 bases, with 4 bases separating them. The CDR3 is made up of 12 amino acids. CDR3 sequence (DNA): TGTGCCAGCAGTGACCCTCCCGGGGAGCTGTTTTTT. Translated, it gives CASSDPPGELFF.

This chain links TRBV6-2 or TRBV6-3 with TRBJ2-1; the match to TRBD2 covers 7 bases. V dropped 5 bases and J dropped 3; count of bases not matched to a gene: 7. The germline V gene encodes CDR1 MNHEY and CDR2 SVGEGT. CDR3 length: 15 amino acids. The CDR3 region has the DNA TGTGCCAGCAGTCTAAAGCGGGGCTTCTACAATGAGCAGTTCTTC. It codes for CASSLKRGFYNEQFF.

Details on this clonotype: A much larger clone differs by one base, so this may be a read error. This sequence joins TRBV7-2 and TRBJ1-1; 7 nucleotides agree with TRBD1. CDR3 length: 17 amino acids. Germline CDR1 is SGHTA and CDR2 is FQGNSA. With 1 base clipped from V and 2 bases from J, the junction kept 10 bases outside the gene matches. CDR3: CASSLEGAGNLNTEAFF. The DNA of the CDR3 is TGTGCCAGCAGCTTAGAGGGGGCAGGGAACTTAAACACTGAAGCTTTCTTT.

This clonotype has only a few counts. The chain couples TRBV14 to TRBJ2-2, with D uncertain. V gave up 0 bases and J gave up 4 bases, with 15 bases separating them. Germline V gene lookup returns CDR1 SGHDN and CDR2 FVKESK. The CDR3 is made up of 17 amino acids. CDR3 sequence reads: CASSQEGPGYPTGELFF. Here the CDR3 DNA reads TGTGCCAGCAGCCAAGAAGGGCCAGGATACCCCACCGGGGAGCTGTTTTTT.

This clonotype was observed many times. The chain has TRBV7-2 and TRBJ2-7, with a possible D match to TRBD1 (6 bases). The CDR3 totals 14 residues. V lost 7 bases to trimming and J lost 5 bases, with 18 bases between them. Germline V lookup: CDR1 SGHTA, CDR2 FQGNSA. The CDR3 region has the DNA TGTGCCAGCACCCTTAGGCGCAACAGGGACGAGCAGTACTTC. Translating it yields CASTLRRNRDEQYF.

In this sample, this clonotype turned up a few times. V and J are TRBV6-5 and TRBJ2-1, with TRBD1 as a possible D gene (6 bases). This CDR3 has 15 residues. Germline V gene sequence: CDR1 MNHEY, CDR2 SVGAGI. V was cut by 2 bases and J by 7 bases, with 15 bases left in between. CDR3 DNA sequence: TGTGCCAGCAGTTACGGGACACCTTCCTTGAATGAGCAGTTCTTC. Protein: CASSYGTPSLNEQFF.

By share, this clonotype ranks as medium-sized. This chain joins TRBV7-2 and TRBJ1-1; no firm D call. Germline loops: CDR1 SGHTA, CDR2 FQGNSA. The ends were cut back, 2 bases at V and 5 bases at J, with 6 bases in the middle. The CDR3 spans 12 residues. The CDR3 bases are TGTGCCAGCAGCTTACTAGGGACTGAAGCTTTCTTT. The encoded protein is CASSLLGTEAFF.

To note about this clonotype: A much larger clone lies a single base off, so this may be a read error. The V and J genes are TRBV7-2 and TRBJ2-2; D possibly matches TRBD1 or TRBD2 (6 bases each). The CDR3 runs to 17 residues. Deletions cut 5 bases from V and 2 bases from J, with 18 bases between. The germline CDR1 and CDR2 sequences are SGHTA and FQGNSA. CDR3 sequence (DNA): TGTGCCAGCAGCCCGGATTTGTGGGGGGCAAACACCGGGGAGCTGTTTTTT. Its translation: CASSPDLWGANTGELFF.

This clonotype has just a few counts. The rearrangement links TRBV6-2 or TRBV6-3 to TRBJ1-1; D remains ambiguous. With 4 bases removed from V and 0 bases from J, the gap between germline ends came to 9 bases. CDR1 is MNHEY, CDR2 SVGEGT, per germline. The CDR3 spans 14 residues. The CDR3: CASSSFGMNTEAFF. CDR3 sequence (DNA): TGTGCCAGCAGTTCGTTTGGCATGAACACTGAAGCTTTCTTT.

The chain joins TRBV29-1 to TRBJ2-1, with 7 bases matching TRBD1. In germline, CDR1 is SQVTM, CDR2 ANQGSEA. The CDR3 spans 14 residues. The V segment lost 7 bases and the J segment 6 bases; nucleotides outside the gene matches: 12. The CDR3 coding sequence is TGCAGCGGGGAAGGACAGGAGTACTCCAATGAGCAGTTCTTC. Translated: CSGEGQEYSNEQFF.